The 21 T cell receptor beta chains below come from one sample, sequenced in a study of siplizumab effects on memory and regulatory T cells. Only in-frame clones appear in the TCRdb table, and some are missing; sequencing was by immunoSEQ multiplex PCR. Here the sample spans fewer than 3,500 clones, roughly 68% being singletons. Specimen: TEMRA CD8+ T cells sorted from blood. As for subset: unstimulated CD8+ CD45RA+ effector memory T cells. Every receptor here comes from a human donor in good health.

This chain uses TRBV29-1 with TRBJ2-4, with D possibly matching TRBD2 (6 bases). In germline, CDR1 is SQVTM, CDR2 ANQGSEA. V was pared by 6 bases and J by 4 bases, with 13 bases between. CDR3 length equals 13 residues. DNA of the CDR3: TGCAGCGTCCTGGTAGCGGTAAAAAACATTCAGTACTTC. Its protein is CSVLVAVKNIQYF.

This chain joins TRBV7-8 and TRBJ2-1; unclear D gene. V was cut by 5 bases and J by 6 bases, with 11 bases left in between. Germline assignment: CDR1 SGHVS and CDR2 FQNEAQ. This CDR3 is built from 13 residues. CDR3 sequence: CASSPAEVNEQFF. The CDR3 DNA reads TGTGCCAGCAGCCCCGCCGAAGTCAATGAGCAGTTCTTC.

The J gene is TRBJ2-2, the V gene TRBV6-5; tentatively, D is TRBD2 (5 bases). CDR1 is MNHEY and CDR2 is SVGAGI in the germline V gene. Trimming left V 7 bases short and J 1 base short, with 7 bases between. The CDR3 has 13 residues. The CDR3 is CASNRGNTGELFF. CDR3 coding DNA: TGTGCCAGCAACCGGGGGAACACCGGGGAGCTGTTTTTT.

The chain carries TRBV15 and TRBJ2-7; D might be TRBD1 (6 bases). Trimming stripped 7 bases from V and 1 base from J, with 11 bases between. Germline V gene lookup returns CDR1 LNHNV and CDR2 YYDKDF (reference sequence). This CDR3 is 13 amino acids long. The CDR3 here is CATTQGTSYEQYF. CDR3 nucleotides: TGTGCCACCACACAGGGAACGTCCTACGAGCAGTACTTC.

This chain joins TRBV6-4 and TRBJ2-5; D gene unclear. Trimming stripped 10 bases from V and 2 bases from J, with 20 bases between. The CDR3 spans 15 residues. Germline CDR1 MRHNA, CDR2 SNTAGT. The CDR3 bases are TGTGCCACTATTACCCTTGATTGGTCACAAGAGACCCAGTACTTC. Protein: CATITLDWSQETQYF.

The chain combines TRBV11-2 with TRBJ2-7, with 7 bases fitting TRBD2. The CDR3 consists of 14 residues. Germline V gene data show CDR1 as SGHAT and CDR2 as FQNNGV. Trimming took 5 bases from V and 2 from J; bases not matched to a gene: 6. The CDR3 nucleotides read TGTGCCAGCAGCCCCGGAAGCGGGGCCTACGAGCAGTACTTC. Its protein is CASSPGSGAYEQYF.

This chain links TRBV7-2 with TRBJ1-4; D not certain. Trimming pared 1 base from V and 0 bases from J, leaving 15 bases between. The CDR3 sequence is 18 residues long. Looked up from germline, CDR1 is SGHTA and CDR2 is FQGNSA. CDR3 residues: CASSLGGRTFATNEKLFF. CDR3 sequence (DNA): TGTGCCAGCAGCTTAGGAGGGCGGACCTTTGCAACTAATGAAAAACTGTTTTTT.

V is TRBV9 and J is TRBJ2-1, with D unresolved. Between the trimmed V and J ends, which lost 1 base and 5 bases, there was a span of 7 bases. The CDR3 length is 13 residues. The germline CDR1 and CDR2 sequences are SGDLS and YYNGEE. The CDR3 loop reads CASSVSKNNEQFF. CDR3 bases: TGTGCCAGCAGCGTAAGCAAGAACAATGAGCAGTTCTTC. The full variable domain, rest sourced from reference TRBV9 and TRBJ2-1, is DSGVTQTPKHLITATGQRVTLRCSPRSGDLSVYWYQQSLDQGLQFLIQYYNGEERAKGNILERFSAQQFPDLHSELNLSSLELGDSALYFCASSVSKNNEQFFGPGTRLTVL.

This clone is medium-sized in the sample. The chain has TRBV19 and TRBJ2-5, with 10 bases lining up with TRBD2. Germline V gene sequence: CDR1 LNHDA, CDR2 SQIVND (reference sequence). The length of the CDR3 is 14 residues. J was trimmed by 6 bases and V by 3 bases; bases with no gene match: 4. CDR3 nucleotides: TGTGCCAGTAGTATTGATAGCGGGGGGAAGACCCAGTACTTC. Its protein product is CASSIDSGGKTQYF.

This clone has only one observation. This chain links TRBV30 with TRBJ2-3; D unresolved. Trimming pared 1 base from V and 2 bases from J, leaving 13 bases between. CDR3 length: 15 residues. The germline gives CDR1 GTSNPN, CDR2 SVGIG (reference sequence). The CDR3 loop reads CAWSGNWMITDTQYF. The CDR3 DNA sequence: TGTGCCTGGAGTGGGAACTGGATGATCACAGATACGCAGTATTTT. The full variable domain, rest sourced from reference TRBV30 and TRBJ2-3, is SQTIHQWPATLVQPVGSPLSLECTVEGTSNPNLYWYRQAAGRGLQLLFYSVGIGQISSEVPQNLSASRPQDRQFILSSKKLLLSDSGFYLCAWSGNWMITDTQYFGPGTRLTVL.

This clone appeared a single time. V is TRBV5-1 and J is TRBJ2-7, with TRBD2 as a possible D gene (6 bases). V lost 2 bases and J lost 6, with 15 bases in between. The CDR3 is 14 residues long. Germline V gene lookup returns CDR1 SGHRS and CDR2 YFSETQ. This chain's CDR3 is CASSFRGSGTEQYF. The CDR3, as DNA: TGCGCCAGCAGCTTCCGCGGTAGCGGAACCGAGCAGTACTTC.

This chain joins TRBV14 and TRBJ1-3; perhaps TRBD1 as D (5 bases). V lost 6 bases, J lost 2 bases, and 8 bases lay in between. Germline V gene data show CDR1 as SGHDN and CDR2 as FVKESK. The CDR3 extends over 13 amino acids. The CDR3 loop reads CASSPTAGNTIYF. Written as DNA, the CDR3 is TGTGCCAGCAGTCCGACAGCTGGAAACACCATATATTTT. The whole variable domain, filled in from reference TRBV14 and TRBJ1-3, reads EAGVTQFPSHSVIEKGQTVTLRCDPISGHDNLYWYRRVMGKEIKFLLHFVKESKQDESGMPNNRFLAERTGGTYSTLKVQPAELEDSGVYFCASSPTAGNTIYFGEGSWLTVV.

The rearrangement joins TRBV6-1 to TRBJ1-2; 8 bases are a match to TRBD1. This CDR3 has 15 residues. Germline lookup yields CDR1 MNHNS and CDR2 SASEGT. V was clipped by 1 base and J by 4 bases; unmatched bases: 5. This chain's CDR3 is CASSEGQGALYGYTF. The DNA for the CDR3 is TGTGCCAGCAGTGAAGGGCAGGGGGCCCTCTATGGCTACACCTTC.

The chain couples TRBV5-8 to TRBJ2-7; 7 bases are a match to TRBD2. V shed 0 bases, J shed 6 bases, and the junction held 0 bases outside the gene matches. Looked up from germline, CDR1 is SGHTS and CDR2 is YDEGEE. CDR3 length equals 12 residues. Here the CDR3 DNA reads TGTGCCAGCAGCTTGGCTAGCGGCGAGCAGTACTTC. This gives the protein CASSLASGEQYF.

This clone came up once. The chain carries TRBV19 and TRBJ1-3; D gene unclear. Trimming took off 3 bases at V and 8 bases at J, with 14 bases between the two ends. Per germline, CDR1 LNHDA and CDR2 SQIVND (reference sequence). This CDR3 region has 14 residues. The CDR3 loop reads CASSIMDSSDTIYF. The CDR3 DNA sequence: TGTGCCAGTAGTATTATGGACTCGTCGGACACCATATATTTT.

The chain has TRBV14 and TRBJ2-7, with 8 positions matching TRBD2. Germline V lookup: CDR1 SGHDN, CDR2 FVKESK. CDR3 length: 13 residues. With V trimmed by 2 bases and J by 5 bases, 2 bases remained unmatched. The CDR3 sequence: CASSQYSGNEQYF. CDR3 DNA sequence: TGTGCCAGCAGCCAATATAGCGGGAACGAGCAGTACTTC. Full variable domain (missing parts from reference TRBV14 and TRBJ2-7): EAGVTQFPSHSVIEKGQTVTLRCDPISGHDNLYWYRRVMGKEIKFLLHFVKESKQDESGMPNNRFLAERTGGTYSTLKVQPAELEDSGVYFCASSQYSGNEQYFGPGTRLTVT.

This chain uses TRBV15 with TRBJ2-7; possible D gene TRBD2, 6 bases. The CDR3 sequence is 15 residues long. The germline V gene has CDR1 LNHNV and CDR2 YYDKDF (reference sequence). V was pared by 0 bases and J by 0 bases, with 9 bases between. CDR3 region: CATSRDWGDSYEQYF. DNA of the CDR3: TGTGCCACCAGCAGAGATTGGGGGGACTCCTACGAGCAGTACTTC.

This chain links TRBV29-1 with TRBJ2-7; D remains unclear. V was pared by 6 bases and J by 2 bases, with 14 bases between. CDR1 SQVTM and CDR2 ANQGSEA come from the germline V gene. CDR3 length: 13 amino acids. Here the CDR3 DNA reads TGCAGCGTCGACGGATCGAATCCCTACGAGCAGTACTTC. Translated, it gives CSVDGSNPYEQYF.

As DNA, the CDR3 is TGTGCCAGCAGCTTAGGAGGGGGGAGCACTGAAGCTTTCTTT. It encodes CASSLGGGSTEAFF. The chain combines TRBV5-6 with TRBJ1-1; D may be TRBD1 (6 bases). Germline values: CDR1 SGHDT, CDR2 YYEEEE. V lost 2 bases and J 4 bases, leaving 12 bases between the germline ends. The CDR3 contains 14 residues. The full variable domain, completed using reference TRBV5-6 and TRBJ1-1, is DAGVTQSPTHLIKTRGQQVTLRCSPKSGHDTVSWYQQALGQGPQFIFQYYEEEERQRGNFPDRFSGHQFPNYSSELNVNALLLGDSALYLCASSLGGGSTEAFFGQGTRLTVV.

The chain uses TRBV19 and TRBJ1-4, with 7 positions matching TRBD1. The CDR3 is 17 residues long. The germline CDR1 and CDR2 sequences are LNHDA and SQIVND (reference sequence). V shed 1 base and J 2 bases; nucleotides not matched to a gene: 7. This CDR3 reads CASSIGDRLATNEKLFF. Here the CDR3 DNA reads TGTGCCAGTAGTATAGGGGACAGACTCGCGACTAATGAAAAACTGTTTTTT.

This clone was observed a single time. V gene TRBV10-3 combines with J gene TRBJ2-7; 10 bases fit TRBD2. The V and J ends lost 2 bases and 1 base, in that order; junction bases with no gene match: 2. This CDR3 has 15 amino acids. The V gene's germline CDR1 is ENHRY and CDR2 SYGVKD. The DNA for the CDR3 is TGTGCCATCAGTGAGGGACTAGCGGCATCCTACGAGCAGTACTTC. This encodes CAISEGLAASYEQYF.